Following are 30 T cell receptor beta chains from one sample sequenced in a study of CD8 T cells in Susac syndrome. Reverse transcription of about 0.45 to 1 ug RNA was performed with random hexamers. TCRdb re-called the immunoSEQ multiplex PCR reads with MiXCR, one entry per CDR3 protein. Altogether 200,000 to 300,000 distinct CDR3 sequences are present, 90% to 97% being singletons, with the ten largest covering under 0.12%. The sequencing sample was made of CD4+ T cells from PBMCs. These receptors came from a human donor with Susac syndrome.

V usage is TRBV7-2 and J usage is TRBJ2-2, with TRBD2 matching over 15 bases. Per the germline V gene, CDR1 is SGHTA and CDR2 is FQGNSA. The CDR3 extends over 17 amino acids. The V segment lost 4 bases and the J segment 6 bases; nucleotides outside the gene matches: 6. CDR3 sequence: CASSSGTSGRSAGELFF. The CDR3 region has the DNA TGTGCCAGCAGCTCCGGGACTAGCGGGAGGTCGGCCGGGGAGCTGTTTTTT.

V gene TRBV20-1 combines with J gene TRBJ1-1, with D possibly matching TRBD1 (6 bases). From germline, CDR1 is DFQATT and CDR2 SNEGSKA (reference sequence). The CDR3 runs 15 residues. V was pared by 0 bases and J by 1 base, with 12 bases between. The CDR3: CSARDPLGQNTEAFF. The CDR3 DNA sequence: TGCAGTGCTAGAGACCCCCTGGGACAGAACACTGAAGCTTTCTTT.

The gene calls are TRBV12-3 or TRBV12-4 and TRBJ2-7; 12 bases fit TRBD2. This CDR3 is 14 amino acids long. The trim removed 6 bases at V and 3 bases at J, leaving 3 bases unmatched. The CDR3 DNA sequence: TGTGCCAGCAGGAGACTAGCGGGAGACTACGAGCAGTACTTC. Translation gives CASRRLAGDYEQYF.

V is TRBV9 and J is TRBJ2-4; TRBD2 might be the D (6 bases). The germline gives CDR1 SGDLS, CDR2 YYNGEE. The V end lost 4 bases, the J end lost 8 bases, and 13 bases lay between the germline ends. The CDR3 sequence is 13 residues long. The chain's CDR3 is CASSPAGLDIQYF. The DNA of the CDR3 is TGTGCCAGCAGCCCAGCGGGTTTAGACATTCAGTACTTC.

The chain recombines TRBV4-1 with TRBJ2-2; 10 nucleotides align to TRBD2. The CDR3 has 14 amino acids. Germline CDR1 and CDR2: MGHRA and YSYEKL. Trimming took 10 bases from V and 5 from J; bases not matched to a gene: 7. The CDR3 reads CATQRTSGTGELFF. CDR3 coding DNA: TGCGCCACCCAAAGGACTAGCGGAACCGGGGAGCTGTTTTTT.

This clonotype was counted a single time. This rearrangement joins TRBV20-1 to TRBJ2-1; 7 bases match TRBD1. With V trimmed by 5 bases and J by 2 bases, 6 bases remained unmatched. The germline V gene has CDR1 DFQATT and CDR2 SNEGSKA (reference sequence). This CDR3 is built from 14 residues. In DNA, the CDR3 is TGCAGTGCTTACCTGGGGACAGCCTACAATGAGCAGTTCTTC. Translation: CSAYLGTAYNEQFF.

This chain connects TRBV28 to TRBJ2-7, with 9 bases identical to TRBD1. The length of the CDR3 is 18 residues. The germline gives CDR1 MDHEN, CDR2 SYDVKM. V was clipped by 6 bases and J by 1 base; unmatched bases: 16. This CDR3 reads CASSFTQAGTGWSYEQYF. CDR3 DNA: TGTGCCAGCAGCTTTACCCAAGCCGGGACAGGGTGGTCCTACGAGCAGTACTTC.

The chain links TRBV5-1 to TRBJ2-1; no reliable D call. The CDR3 contains 16 residues. CDR1 and CDR2 from the germline V gene are SGHRS and YFSETQ. V dropped 6 bases and J dropped 2 bases, with 18 bases sitting between them. CDR3 loop: CASTLLPGTPYNEQFF. In nucleotides, the CDR3 is TGCGCCAGCACCCTACTACCAGGAACCCCCTACAATGAGCAGTTCTTC.

The chain couples TRBV20-1 to TRBJ1-1; TRBD1 matches at 11 bases. CDR3 length: 15 residues. Trimming removed 6 bases from V and 0 bases from J; junction bases left unmatched: 6. The germline V gene has CDR1 DFQATT and CDR2 SNEGSKA (reference sequence). DNA of the CDR3: TGCAGTGCCCCGGACAGGGGGCGTATGAACACTGAAGCTTTCTTT. Amino acid sequence: CSAPDRGRMNTEAFF.

The chain links TRBV5-1 to TRBJ2-1, with TRBD2 as a possible D gene (5 bases). The CDR3 runs 14 residues. The V end lost 5 bases, the J end lost 5 bases, and 14 bases lay between the germline ends. The germline V gene encodes CDR1 SGHRS and CDR2 YFSETQ. This CDR3 is CASRTGSAHNEQFF. Written as DNA, the CDR3 is TGCGCCAGCAGAACGGGGTCAGCCCACAATGAGCAGTTCTTC.

The chain has TRBV29-1 and TRBJ2-3; TRBD2 agrees at 7 bases. CDR3 length equals 14 residues. Losses at the gene ends were 4 bases for V and 8 bases for J; bases not matched to a gene: 12. CDR1 is SQVTM and CDR2 is ANQGSEA in the germline V gene. The DNA of the CDR3 is TGCAGCGTTGTAGGCGGGAGTGGGGCAGTTACGCAGTATTTT. Amino acid sequence: CSVVGGSGAVTQYF.

This chain joins TRBV7-9 and TRBJ2-7; possible D gene TRBD1, 6 bases. V gave up 1 base and J gave up 3 bases, with 13 bases separating them. Germline V gene sequence: CDR1 SEHNR, CDR2 FQNEAQ (reference sequence). The CDR3 is 15 residues long. The chain's CDR3 is CASSLGPQGHYEQYF. The CDR3 DNA follows: TGTGCCAGCAGCTTAGGTCCACAGGGTCACTACGAGCAGTACTTC.

The J gene is TRBJ1-2, the V gene TRBV4-1, with a tentative D call TRBD1 (5 bases). Trimming removed 1 base at V and 2 bases at J, with 11 bases between. Germline V lookup: CDR1 MGHRA, CDR2 YSYEKL. The CDR3 runs to 15 residues. This chain's CDR3 is CASSQAGAGNYGYTF. CDR3 nucleotide sequence: TGCGCCAGCAGCCAAGCTGGGGCAGGCAACTATGGCTACACCTTC.

The V gene is TRBV7-3, the J gene TRBJ2-5, with D possibly being TRBD1 or TRBD2 (5 bases each). Trimming removed 6 bases from V and 5 bases from J, with 16 bases in between. The CDR3 is 14 amino acids. From germline, CDR1 is SGHTA and CDR2 FQGTGA. Here the CDR3 DNA reads TGTGCCAGCAGTCCAGGGACGGGCATGGAGACCCAGTACTTC. Translation: CASSPGTGMETQYF.

V gene TRBV13 combines with J gene TRBJ2-7; 9 nucleotides agree with TRBD2. This CDR3 is 14 amino acids long. CDR1 is PRHDT, CDR2 FYEKMQ, per germline (reference sequence). V trimming: 5 bases; J trimming: 2 bases; junction bases outside the gene matches: 4. This CDR3 reads CASSLAGRPYEQYF. CDR3 nucleotides: TGTGCCAGCAGCCTAGCGGGGCGGCCCTACGAGCAGTACTTC.

There are a few counts of this clonotype. The genes are TRBV20-1 and TRBJ2-1; D uncertain. Trimming removed 6 bases from V and 1 base from J, with 4 bases in between. There are 11 residues in the CDR3. Germline V gene sequence: CDR1 DFQATT, CDR2 SNEGSKA (reference sequence). The CDR3 here is CSADSYNEQFF. CDR3 coding DNA: TGCAGTGCCGATTCCTACAATGAGCAGTTCTTC.

The chain links TRBV2 to TRBJ2-2; possibly TRBD1 for D (6 bases). The CDR3 has 13 residues. Germline CDR1 SNHLY, CDR2 FYNNEI. V lost 6 bases, J lost 5 bases, and 10 bases lay in between. The CDR3 nucleotides are TGTGCCAGCAGCTACGACAGGACCGGGGAGCTGTTTTTT. It translates to CASSYDRTGELFF.

The J gene is TRBJ1-2, the V gene TRBV9; no clear D gene. This CDR3 has 13 residues. Per germline, CDR1 SGDLS and CDR2 YYNGEE. With 1 base removed from V and 0 bases from J, the gap between germline ends came to 4 bases. CDR3 protein: CASSVNSNYGYTF. The CDR3 coding sequence is TGTGCCAGCAGCGTAAACTCTAACTATGGCTACACCTTC.

In nucleotides, the CDR3 is TGCAGTGCTCACCGGGACTCTTACAATGAGCAGTTCTTC. This codes for CSAHRDSYNEQFF. The chain recombines TRBV20-1 with TRBJ2-1, with D possibly being TRBD2 (6 bases). Trimming stripped 5 bases from V and 4 bases from J, with 12 bases between. The CDR3 runs to 13 residues. Germline lookup yields CDR1 DFQATT and CDR2 SNEGSKA (reference sequence).

CDR3 amino acids: CASSLWGPETQYF. The DNA of the CDR3 is TGCGCCAGCAGCTTGTGGGGCCCGGAGACCCAGTACTTC. This chain joins TRBV5-1 and TRBJ2-5; a weak D match, TRBD1 (5 bases). Germline assignment: CDR1 SGHRS and CDR2 YFSETQ. The CDR3 runs to 13 residues. V was clipped by 1 base and J by 5 bases, with 9 bases between them.

The V gene is TRBV29-1, the J gene TRBJ1-2; D call uncertain. V lost 2 bases and J 8 bases, leaving 12 bases between the germline ends. The germline V gene has CDR1 SQVTM and CDR2 ANQGSEA. This CDR3 is 12 amino acids long. CDR3 in amino acids: CSVEWGGGGYTF. For the CDR3, the DNA is TGCAGCGTTGAATGGGGTGGAGGGGGCTACACCTTC.

The rearrangement uses TRBV30 and TRBJ1-1; no reliable D call. Trimming took 2 bases from V and 6 from J, leaving 13 bases between them. This CDR3 has 13 residues. Germline loops: CDR1 GTSNPN, CDR2 SVGIG (reference sequence). The CDR3 nucleotides are TGTGCCTGGAGTTCTTCTGGGAGAGCTGAAGCTTTCTTT. Amino acids: CAWSSSGRAEAFF.

The rearrangement joins TRBV6-5 to TRBJ2-5, with D hard to call. Trimming cost V 2 bases and J 5 bases, with 12 bases left between them. Germline assignment: CDR1 MNHEY and CDR2 SVGAGI. The CDR3 loop spans 14 amino acids. The CDR3, as DNA: TGTGCCAGCAGTTACAGCCCGACCAGGGAGACCCAGTACTTC. This sequence encodes CASSYSPTRETQYF.

This chain connects TRBV18 to TRBJ2-4, with D tentatively TRBD2 (6 bases). The V and J ends lost 2 bases and 5 bases respectively, with 7 bases between them. This CDR3 spans 13 amino acids. CDR1 and CDR2 (germline): KGHSH, LQKENI. The CDR3 DNA reads TGTGCCAGCTCACCAGGGGAGGAAAACATTCAGTACTTC. Encoded protein: CASSPGEENIQYF. The entire variable domain, with the rest obtained from reference TRBV18 and TRBJ2-4, is as follows: NAGVMQNPRHLVRRRGQEARLRCSPMKGHSHVYWYRQLPEEGLKFMVYLQKENIIDESGMPKERFSAEFPKEGPSILRIQQVVRGDSAAYFCASSPGEENIQYFGAGTRLSVL.

The CDR3 loop reads CASSRTRGDTEAFF. DNA for the CDR3: TGTGCCAGCAGCCGTACGAGGGGGGACACTGAAGCTTTCTTT. The rearrangement joins TRBV12-3 or TRBV12-4 to TRBJ1-1; tentatively, D is TRBD1 (6 bases). This CDR3 has 14 amino acids. V was shortened by 6 bases and J by 3 bases, with 14 bases between the two germline ends.

The gene calls are TRBV20-1 and TRBJ2-1, with 7 positions matching TRBD2. Germline lookup yields CDR1 DFQATT and CDR2 SNEGSKA (reference sequence). V was pared by 4 bases and J by 2 bases, with 17 bases of the junction left unmatched. This CDR3 spans 18 amino acids. CDR3 nucleotide sequence: TGCAGTGCTATATTCCTGGGGGGACCGGGACTACCCTACAATGAGCAGTTCTTC. It translates to CSAIFLGGPGLPYNEQFF.

V usage is TRBV27 and J usage is TRBJ2-5; D uncertain. Germline-derived CDR1 and CDR2 are MNHEY and SMNVEV (reference sequence). This CDR3 comprises 14 residues. The V end lost 3 bases, the J end lost 4 bases, and 12 bases lay between the germline ends. The DNA of the CDR3 is TGTGCCAGCAGTTTGGGTGGAGCACGAGAGACCCAGTACTTC. Protein product: CASSLGGARETQYF.

The chain employs TRBV3-1 and TRBJ2-1; tentatively, D is TRBD2 (5 bases). Germline V gene sequence: CDR1 LGHDT, CDR2 YNNKEL (reference sequence). The V end lost 4 bases, the J end lost 2 bases, and 18 bases lay between the germline ends. CDR3 length: 17 residues. The CDR3 DNA sequence: TGTGCCAGCAGCCCCAGTACGAGGAGGATTCCCTACAATGAGCAGTTCTTC. The encoded protein is CASSPSTRRIPYNEQFF.

V gene TRBV9 combines with J gene TRBJ2-3, with D uncertain. Trimming cost V 0 bases and J 4 bases, with 9 bases left between them. The CDR3 consists of 14 residues. The germline CDR1 and CDR2 sequences are SGDLS and YYNGEE. The CDR3 nucleotides are TGTGCCAGCAGCGTAGCTACGTTCCCAGATACGCAGTATTTT. Protein sequence: CASSVATFPDTQYF.

A few counts support this clonotype. DNA of the CDR3: TGCGCCAGCAGCCAAGATACTCTCCAGGGCAGCGGTATGATCTGCGAGCAGTACTTC. Protein sequence: CASSQDTLQGSGMICEQYF. The rearrangement joins TRBV4-1 to TRBJ2-7; D might be TRBD1 or TRBD2, each matching 5 bases. The germline V and J ends were trimmed by 0 bases and 6 bases, with 27 bases remaining between them. Germline CDR1 reads MGHRA; CDR2 reads YSYEKL. This CDR3 has 19 amino acids.